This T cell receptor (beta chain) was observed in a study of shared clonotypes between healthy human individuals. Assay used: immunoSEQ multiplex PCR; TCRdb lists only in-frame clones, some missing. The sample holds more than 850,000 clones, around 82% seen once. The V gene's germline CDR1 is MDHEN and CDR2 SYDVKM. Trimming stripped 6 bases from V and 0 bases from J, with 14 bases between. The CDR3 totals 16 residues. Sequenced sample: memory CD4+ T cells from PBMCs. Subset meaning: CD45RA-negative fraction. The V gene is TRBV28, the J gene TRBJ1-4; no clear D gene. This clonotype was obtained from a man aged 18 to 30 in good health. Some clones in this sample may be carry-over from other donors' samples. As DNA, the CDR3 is TGTGCCAGCAGATGGACTTCTACTGCAACTAATGAAAAACTGTTTTTT. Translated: CASRWTSTATNEKLFF. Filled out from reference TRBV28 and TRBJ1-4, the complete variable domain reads DVKVTQSSRYLVKRTGEKVFLECVQDMDHENMFWYRQDPGLGLRLIYFSYDVKMKEKGDIPEGYSVSREKKERFSLILESASTNQTSMYLCASRWTSTATNEKLFFGSGTQLSVL.